Listed below are T cell receptor beta chains from one sample, sequenced in a study of regulatory T cells in long-lasting Graves disease. In TCRdb, the multiplex PCR reads were re-called with MiXCR into one record per CDR3 protein. The sample carries over 350,000 distinct CDR3 sequences, about 20% recorded once. Sequenced material: peripheral blood mononuclear cells (PBMCs), taken when the disease was refractory, from a patient treated with antithyroid drugs. The receptors shown here come from a female donor with Graves disease. CDR3s include the opening cysteine and the closing phenylalanine or tryptophan. D genes are given only for firm matches. Clone size is shown for a subset of rows, as once, few, many or a class of expanded clone.

j_gene | v_gene | abundance | d_gene | CDR3nt | CDR3aa
TRBJ2-7 | TRBV20-1 | NA | TRBD1 | TGCAGTGCTAGAGACCCGGGTTTTCGACAGGGGGCTAGGAACGAGCAGTACTTC | CSARDPGFRQGARNEQYF
TRBJ2-2 | TRBV12-3/TRBV12-4 | NA | NA | TGTGCCAGCAGACTTCGGCCGAGAGGGACGTCCGTCGGGGAGCTGTTTTTT | CASRLRPRGTSVGELFF
TRBJ2-7 | TRBV30 | few | NA | TGTGCCTGGAGTGCCTCGGGTAGGAACGAGCAGTACTTC | CAWSASGRNEQYF
TRBJ1-1 | TRBV29-1 | NA | NA | TGCAGCGTTGAAGATCCGGGGGGAAACACTGAAGCTTTCTTT | CSVEDPGGNTEAFF
TRBJ2-7 | TRBV9 | NA | TRBD1 | TGTGCCAGCAGCGTGGGGACAGGGACTGACGAGCAGTACTTC | CASSVGTGTDEQYF
TRBJ1-5 | TRBV12-3/TRBV12-4 | many | NA | TGTGCCAGCAGCCAGGGGTTCAATCAGCCCCAGCATTTT | CASSQGFNQPQHF
TRBJ1-4 | TRBV7-9 | many | NA | TGTGCCAGCAGCTCGGACAGCACACTTAATGAAAAACTGTTTTTT | CASSSDSTLNEKLFF
TRBJ2-5 | TRBV12-3/TRBV12-4 | many | NA | TGTGCCAGCAGTTTAGGACAAGGGGAGGAGACCCAGTACTTC | CASSLGQGEETQYF
TRBJ2-7 | TRBV18 | few | NA | TGTGCCAGCTCACAAGGATTCGACGAGCAGTACTTC | CASSQGFDEQYF
TRBJ2-1 | TRBV4-3 | NA | NA | TGCGCCAGCAGCCAAAAACCCGGGCTTGGGCAGTTCTTC | CASSQKPGLGQFF
TRBJ1-4 | TRBV7-2 | NA | NA | TGTGCCAGCAGCTTGATGGGGGCAGGTGAAAAACTGTTTTTT | CASSLMGAGEKLFF
TRBJ2-1 | TRBV7-9 | NA | NA | TGTGCCAGCAGCTTAGGGCAATCCCGGGAAGAGCAGTTCTTC | CASSLGQSREEQFF
TRBJ1-4 | TRBV12-3/TRBV12-4 | NA | TRBD1 | TGTGCCAGCAGTTTATCTACCCCCCCGACAGGGAACCCTAATGAAAAACTGTTTTTT | CASSLSTPPTGNPNEKLFF
TRBJ2-5 | TRBV27 | many | NA | TGTGCCAGCAGTTTAGGGATAGGGCGGGAGACCCAGTACTTC | CASSLGIGRETQYF
TRBJ1-2 | TRBV7-2 | many | TRBD1 | TGTGCCAGCAGCCCTAACAGGGGGAACTATGGCTACACCTTC | CASSPNRGNYGYTF
TRBJ1-4 | TRBV11-2 | many | NA | TGTGCCAGCACCCTCCCCGTGGGGCAGACTAATGAAAAACTGTTTTTT | CASTLPVGQTNEKLFF
TRBJ2-7 | TRBV11-2 | many | TRBD2 | TGTGCCAGCAGCAAAACTAGCGGGGTTTACGAGCAGTACTTC | CASSKTSGVYEQYF
TRBJ1-2 | TRBV29-1 | few | TRBD1 | TGCAGCGTTGAAGATCTAGGGGGACAGGGGCCGTATGGCTACACCTTC | CSVEDLGGQGPYGYTF
TRBJ1-1 | TRBV11-2 | few | TRBD1 | TGTGCCAGCAGCCAGGAAGGGACAGGGAGGTACACTGAAGCTTTCTTT | CASSQEGTGRYTEAFF
TRBJ2-7 | TRBV3-1 | few | TRBD1 | TGTGCCAGCAGCCAACAGACAGGGAGCTACGAGCAGTACTTC | CASSQQTGSYEQYF
TRBJ2-5 | TRBV24-1 | NA | NA | TGTGCCACCAGTGATTCGACGGGAGAGACCCAGTACTTC | CATSDSTGETQYF
TRBJ1-1 | TRBV20-1 | once | NA | TGCAGTGCTAGGAAGACATGGCAGAACACTGAAGCTTTCTTT | CSARKTWQNTEAFF
TRBJ2-2 | TRBV20-1 | many | NA | TGCAGTGCTGTGGGTCACACCGGGGAGCTGTTTTTT | CSAVGHTGELFF
TRBJ1-5 | TRBV6-1 | few | TRBD1 | TGTGCCAGCAGCAAACAGGGGTACAATCAGCCCCAGCATTTT | CASSKQGYNQPQHF
TRBJ2-5 | TRBV9 | NA | NA | TGTGCCAGCAGCGCCACAGGGCTTGGGCAAGAGACCCAGTACTTC | CASSATGLGQETQYF
TRBJ2-2 | TRBV28 | many | NA | TGTGCCGTGGGTAGGGAGCTGTTTTTT | CAVGRELFF
TRBJ1-2 | TRBV7-2 | many | TRBD1 | TGTGCCAGCAGCCAGCGACAGGGAGACTATGGCTACACCTTC | CASSQRQGDYGYTF
TRBJ2-2 | TRBV2 | NA | TRBD2 | TGTGCCAGCAGCTTAGGCCGGCTAGCGGGCCCCACCGGGGAGCTGTTTTTT | CASSLGRLAGPTGELFF
TRBJ2-7 | TRBV30 | many | TRBD2 | TGTGCCTGGAGTGAGGGACTAGCAATCTACGAGCAGTACTTC | CAWSEGLAIYEQYF
TRBJ2-5 | TRBV9 | many | NA | TGTGCCAGCAGCGTAGATACAAAAGAGACCCAGTACTTC | CASSVDTKETQYF
TRBJ2-7 | TRBV13 | NA | TRBD2 | TGTGCCAGCAGCATAGGACTAGCGGGGAGGAGAGAGCAGTACTTC | CASSIGLAGRREQYF
TRBJ1-4 | TRBV12-3/TRBV12-4 | many | NA | TGTGCCAGCAGTCCCCACCTGGCGAACCCTAATGAAAAACTGTTTTTT | CASSPHLANPNEKLFF
TRBJ1-6 | TRBV19 | few | TRBD1 | TGTGCCAGTAGTACAGACAGGGGTGGTTCACCCCTCCACTTT | CASSTDRGGSPLHF
TRBJ2-7 | TRBV27 | many | NA | TGTGCCAGCAGTTTCTCGCGTGACGAGCAGTACTTC | CASSFSRDEQYF
TRBJ2-7 | TRBV7-8 | NA | TRBD2 | TGTGCCAGCAGCTTAGGGCTAGCGGGAATAGCCTACGAGCAGTACTTC | CASSLGLAGIAYEQYF
TRBJ1-6 | TRBV28 | many | TRBD1 | TGTGCCAGCAGGAGTCAGGGGGCGTACAATTCACCCCTCCACTTT | CASRSQGAYNSPLHF
TRBJ2-2 | TRBV11-2 | many | NA | TGTGCCAGCAGCTTAGCCCGGACCGGGGAGCTGTTTTTT | CASSLARTGELFF
TRBJ2-1 | TRBV7-8 | NA | TRBD1 | TGTGCCAGCAGCTTAGGGCAGGGGGCGCGGACTAATGAGCAGTTCTTC | CASSLGQGARTNEQFF
TRBJ2-7 | TRBV7-2 | many | TRBD1 | TGTGCCAGCAGCGAATGGGACAGCTCCTACGAGCAGTACTTC | CASSEWDSSYEQYF
TRBJ1-1 | TRBV19 | NA | NA | TGTGCCAGTAGTATAGATAGACGGCCAAACACTGAAGCTTTCTTT | CASSIDRRPNTEAFF
TRBJ2-7 | TRBV7-7 | once | NA | TGTGCTAGCAGCTTAGCACGAGGAGGGGAGCAGTACTTC | CASSLARGGEQYF
TRBJ2-5 | TRBV28 | many | TRBD1 | TGTGCCAGCAGTGAGACGACAGGGCCTCTGTACCAAGAGACCCAGTACTTC | CASSETTGPLYQETQYF
TRBJ2-7 | TRBV19 | many | TRBD2 | TGTGCCCCTCGCACGCTAGCGGGATTCGAGCAGTACTTC | CAPRTLAGFEQYF
TRBJ1-5 | TRBV5-6 | NA | TRBD1 | TGTGCCAGCAGCTTGTGGTCATCAGGGGGATGGCTGCAGCCCCAGCATTTT | CASSLWSSGGWLQPQHF
TRBJ2-7 | TRBV6-1 | NA | NA | TGTGCCAGCAGTCCCTATGGTAGAGGTGCCTACGAGCAGTACTTC | CASSPYGRGAYEQYF
TRBJ2-6 | TRBV28 | many | NA | TGTGCCAGCAGTTTAGAGCCGGGATCCGGGGCCAACGTCCTGACTTTC | CASSLEPGSGANVLTF
TRBJ2-1 | TRBV2 | many | TRBD2 | TGTGCCAGCAGTGAACGGGTATTAGCGGGAGCCAATGAGCAGTTCTTC | CASSERVLAGANEQFF
TRBJ1-4 | TRBV28 | many | NA | TGTGCCAGCAGTTTAGGCCCGGGCTCTAGACTGTTTTTT | CASSLGPGSRLFF
TRBJ2-7 | TRBV5-1 | NA | TRBD1 | TGCGCCAGCAGCTCGGGACAGGGGGTCGACGAGCAGTACTTC | CASSSGQGVDEQYF